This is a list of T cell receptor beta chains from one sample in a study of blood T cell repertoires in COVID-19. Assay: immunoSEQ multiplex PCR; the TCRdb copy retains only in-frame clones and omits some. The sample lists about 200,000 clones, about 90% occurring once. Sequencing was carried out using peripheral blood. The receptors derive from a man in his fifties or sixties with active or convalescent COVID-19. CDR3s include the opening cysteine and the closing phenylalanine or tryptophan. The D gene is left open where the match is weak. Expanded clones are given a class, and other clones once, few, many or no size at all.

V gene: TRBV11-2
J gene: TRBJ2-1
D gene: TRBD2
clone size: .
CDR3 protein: CASSLESGGLSYNEQFF
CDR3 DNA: TGTGCCAGCAGCTTAGAAAGCGGGGGGTTATCCTACAATGAGCAGTTCTTC

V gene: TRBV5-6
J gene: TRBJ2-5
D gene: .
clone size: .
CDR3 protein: CASSKEGGGNQETQYF
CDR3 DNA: TGTGCCAGCTCAAAGGAGGGTGGCGGAAACCAAGAGACCCAGTACTTC

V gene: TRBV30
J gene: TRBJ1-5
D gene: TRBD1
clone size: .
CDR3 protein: CAWSPRFTGGGQPQHF
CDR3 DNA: TGTGCCTGGAGTCCGCGATTTACAGGGGGCGGACAGCCCCAGCATTTT

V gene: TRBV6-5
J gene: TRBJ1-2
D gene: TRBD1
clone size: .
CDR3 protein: CASSFRGTANYGYTF
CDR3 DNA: TGTGCCAGCAGCTTCAGGGGGACAGCTAACTATGGCTACACCTTC

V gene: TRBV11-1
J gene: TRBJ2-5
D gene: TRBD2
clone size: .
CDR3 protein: CASSPRGLGGGETQYF
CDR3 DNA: TGTGCCAGCAGCCCTCGCGGACTAGGAGGCGGTGAGACCCAGTACTTC

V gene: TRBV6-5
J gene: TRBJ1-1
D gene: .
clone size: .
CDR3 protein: CASTRANRVEAFF
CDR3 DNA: TGTGCCAGCACCCGGGCCAACAGGGTTGAAGCTTTCTTT

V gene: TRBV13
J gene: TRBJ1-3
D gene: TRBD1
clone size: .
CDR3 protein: CASSAPTDRVRGNTIYF
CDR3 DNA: TGTGCCAGCAGCGCGCCGACGGACAGGGTGCGAGGAAACACCATATATTTT

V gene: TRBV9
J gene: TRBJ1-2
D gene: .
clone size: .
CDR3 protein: CASSVARGKGGYTF
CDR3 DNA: TGTGCCAGCAGCGTAGCTCGGGGGAAGGGAGGCTACACCTTC

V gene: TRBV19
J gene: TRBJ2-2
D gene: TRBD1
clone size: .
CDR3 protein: CASSTTGSNTGELFF
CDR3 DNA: TGTGCCAGTAGTACGACAGGGTCGAACACCGGGGAGCTGTTTTTT

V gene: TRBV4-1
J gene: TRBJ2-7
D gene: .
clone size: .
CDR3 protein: CASSQPQGTSSYEQYF
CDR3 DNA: TGCGCCAGCAGCCAACCCCAGGGAACGAGCTCCTACGAGCAGTACTTC

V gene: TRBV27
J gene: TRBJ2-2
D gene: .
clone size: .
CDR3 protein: CASSLRGGWELFF
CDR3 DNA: TGTGCCAGCAGTTTGCGGGGTGGGTGGGAGCTGTTTTTT

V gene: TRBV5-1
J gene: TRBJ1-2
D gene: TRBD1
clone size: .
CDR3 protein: CASSPGQAPYGYTF
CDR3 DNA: TGCGCCAGCAGTCCGGGACAGGCCCCTTATGGCTACACCTTC

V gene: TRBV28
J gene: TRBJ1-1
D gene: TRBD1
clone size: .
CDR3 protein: CAGRTGIEAFF
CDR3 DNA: TGTGCCGGCCGGACAGGCATTGAAGCTTTCTTT

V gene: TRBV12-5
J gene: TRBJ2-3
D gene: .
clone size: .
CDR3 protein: CASGLEGADTQYF
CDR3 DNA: TGTGCTAGTGGTTTAGAGGGGGCAGATACGCAGTATTTT

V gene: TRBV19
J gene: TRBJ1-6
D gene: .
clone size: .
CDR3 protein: CASSIMPLRNSPLHF
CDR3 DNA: TGTGCCAGTAGTATCATGCCGCTGAGGAATTCACCCCTCCACTTT

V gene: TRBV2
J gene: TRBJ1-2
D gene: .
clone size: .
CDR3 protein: CASTGGYGYTF
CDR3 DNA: TGTGCCAGCACGGGGGGCTATGGCTACACCTTC

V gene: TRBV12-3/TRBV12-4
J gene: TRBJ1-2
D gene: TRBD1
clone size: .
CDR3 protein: CASSNRGVGGYTF
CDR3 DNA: TGTGCCAGCAGTAACAGGGGAGTAGGGGGCTACACCTTC

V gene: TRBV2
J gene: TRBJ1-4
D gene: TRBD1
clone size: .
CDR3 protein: CASSRQTGRQKLFF
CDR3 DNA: TGTGCCAGCAGTCGGCAGACAGGGAGGCAAAAACTGTTTTTT

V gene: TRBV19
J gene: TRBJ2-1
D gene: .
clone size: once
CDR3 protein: CASSISRGRNEQFF
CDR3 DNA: TGTGCCAGTAGTATATCCCGAGGAAGGAATGAGCAGTTCTTC

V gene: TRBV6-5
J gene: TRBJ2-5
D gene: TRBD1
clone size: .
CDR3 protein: CASSHGQGGGETQYF
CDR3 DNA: TGTGCCAGCAGCCACGGACAGGGTGGAGGAGAGACCCAGTACTTC

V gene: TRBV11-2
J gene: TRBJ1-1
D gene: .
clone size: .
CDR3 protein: CASSLGGSAEAFF
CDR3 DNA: TGTGCCAGCAGCTTAGGCGGCTCCGCCGAAGCTTTCTTT

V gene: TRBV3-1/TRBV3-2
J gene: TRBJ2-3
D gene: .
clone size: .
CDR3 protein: CASSQEALDTQYF
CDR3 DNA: TGTGCCAGCAGCCAAGAGGCTTTAGATACGCAGTATTTT

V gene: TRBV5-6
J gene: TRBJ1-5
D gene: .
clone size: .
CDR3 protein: CASSGGRRQPQHF
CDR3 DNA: TGTGCCAGCAGCGGGGGGAGGAGGCAGCCCCAGCATTTT

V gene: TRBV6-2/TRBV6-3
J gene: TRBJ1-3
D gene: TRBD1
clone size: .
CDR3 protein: CASSLQGAYSGNTIYF
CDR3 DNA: TGTGCCAGCAGTTTACAGGGGGCATACTCTGGAAACACCATATATTTT

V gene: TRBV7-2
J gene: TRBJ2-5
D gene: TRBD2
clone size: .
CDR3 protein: CASSLTSGLQETQYF
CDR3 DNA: TGTGCCAGCAGCTTAACTAGCGGCCTGCAAGAGACCCAGTACTTC

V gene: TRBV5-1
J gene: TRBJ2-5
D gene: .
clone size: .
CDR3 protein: CASSGQAVQETQYF
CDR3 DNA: TGCGCCAGCAGCGGGCAAGCGGTCCAAGAGACCCAGTACTTC

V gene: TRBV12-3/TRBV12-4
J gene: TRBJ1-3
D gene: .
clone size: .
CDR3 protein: CASSNTRGSIYF
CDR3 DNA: TGTGCCAGCTCGAACACGCGAGGCTCCATATATTTT

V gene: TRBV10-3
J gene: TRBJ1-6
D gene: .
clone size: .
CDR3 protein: CAIKGGQGSPLHF
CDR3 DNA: TGTGCCATCAAGGGGGGGCAAGGGTCACCCCTCCACTTT

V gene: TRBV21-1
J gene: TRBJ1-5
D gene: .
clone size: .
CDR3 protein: CASSKEKLARGQIVSDQPQHF
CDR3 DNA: TGTGCCAGCAGCAAAGAAAAGCTCGCCAGGGGGCAAATCGTTTCTGATCAGCCCCAGCATTTT

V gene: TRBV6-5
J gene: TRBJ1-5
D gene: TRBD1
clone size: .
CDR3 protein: CATEAITGGSQPQHF
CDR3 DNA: TGTGCCACCGAGGCGATAACAGGGGGCAGTCAGCCCCAGCATTTT

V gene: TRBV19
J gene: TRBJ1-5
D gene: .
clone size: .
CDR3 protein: CASVDRRNSNQPQHF
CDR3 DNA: TGTGCCAGTGTGGACAGAAGAAATAGCAATCAGCCCCAGCATTTT

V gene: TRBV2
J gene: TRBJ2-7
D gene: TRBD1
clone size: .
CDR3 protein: CASGTGGYEQYF
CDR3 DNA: TGTGCCTCCGGGACAGGGGGCTACGAGCAGTACTTC

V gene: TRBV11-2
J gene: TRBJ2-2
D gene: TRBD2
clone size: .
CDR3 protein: CASSPTSGGNTGELFF
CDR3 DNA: TGTGCCAGCAGCCCAACTAGCGGGGGGAACACCGGGGAGCTGTTTTTT

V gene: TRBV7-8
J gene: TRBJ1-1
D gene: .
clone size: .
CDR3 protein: CASSVQKWAEAFF
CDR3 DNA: TGTGCCAGCAGCGTACAGAAGTGGGCTGAAGCTTTCTTT

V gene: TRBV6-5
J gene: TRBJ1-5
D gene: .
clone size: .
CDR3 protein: CASRYVESNQPQHF
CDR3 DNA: TGTGCCAGCAGATACGTGGAGAGTAATCAGCCCCAGCATTTT

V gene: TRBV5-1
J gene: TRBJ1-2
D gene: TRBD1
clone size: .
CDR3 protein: CASSGDGQGYGYTF
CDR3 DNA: TGCGCCAGCAGCGGGGACGGACAGGGGTATGGCTACACCTTC

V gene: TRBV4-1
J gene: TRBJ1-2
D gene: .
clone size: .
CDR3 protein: CASSQDWNRASIYGYTF
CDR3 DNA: TGCGCCAGCAGCCAAGATTGGAACAGGGCCAGTATATATGGCTACACCTTC

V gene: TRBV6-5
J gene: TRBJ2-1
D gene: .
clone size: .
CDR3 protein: CASSYSGGADEQFF
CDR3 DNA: TGTGCCAGCAGTTACTCGGGGGGGGCCGATGAGCAGTTCTTC

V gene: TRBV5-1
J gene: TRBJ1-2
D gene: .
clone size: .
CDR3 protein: CASSLAVSGQVYGYTF
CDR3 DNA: TGCGCCAGCAGCTTGGCCGTGTCAGGGCAAGTCTATGGCTACACCTTC

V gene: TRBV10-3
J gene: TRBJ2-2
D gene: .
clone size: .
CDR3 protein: CAISARTAHSLANTGELFF
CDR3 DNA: TGTGCCATCAGCGCCCGGACAGCTCATTCCCTCGCGAACACCGGGGAGCTGTTTTTT

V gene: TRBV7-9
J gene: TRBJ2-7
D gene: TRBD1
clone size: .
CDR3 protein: CASSSTSGQGASWAYEQYF
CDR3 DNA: TGTGCCAGCAGCTCTACTTCGGGACAGGGGGCTTCTTGGGCCTACGAGCAGTACTTC

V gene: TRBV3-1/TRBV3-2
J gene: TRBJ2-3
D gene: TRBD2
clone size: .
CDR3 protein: CASSPRLAGGPPDTQYF
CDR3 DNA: TGTGCCAGCAGCCCCCGACTAGCGGGGGGGCCCCCAGATACGCAGTATTTT

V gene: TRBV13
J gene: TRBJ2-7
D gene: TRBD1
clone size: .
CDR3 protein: CASSLGQGPYEQYF
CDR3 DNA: TGTGCCAGCAGCTTGGGACAGGGGCCTTACGAGCAGTACTTC

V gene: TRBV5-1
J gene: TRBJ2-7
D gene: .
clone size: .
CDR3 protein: CASSSRDSRSYEQYF
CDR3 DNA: TGCGCCAGCAGTTCCCGGGACTCCCGCTCCTACGAGCAGTACTTC

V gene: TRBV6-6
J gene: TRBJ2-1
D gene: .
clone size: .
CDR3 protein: CASSYRRGNEQFF
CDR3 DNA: TGTGCCAGCAGTTACCGGCGGGGCAATGAGCAGTTCTTC

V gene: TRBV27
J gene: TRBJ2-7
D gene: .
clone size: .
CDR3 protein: CASRLDSSSYEQYF
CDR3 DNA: TGTGCCAGCAGATTAGACAGCAGTTCCTACGAGCAGTACTTC

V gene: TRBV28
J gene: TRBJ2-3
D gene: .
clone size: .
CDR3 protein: CASSSSWTDTQYF
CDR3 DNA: TGTGCCAGCAGTTCTAGCTGGACAGATACGCAGTATTTT

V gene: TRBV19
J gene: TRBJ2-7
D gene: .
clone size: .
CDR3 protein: CASSIVHSSYEQYF
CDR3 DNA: TGTGCCAGTAGTATCGTACACAGCTCCTACGAGCAGTACTTC

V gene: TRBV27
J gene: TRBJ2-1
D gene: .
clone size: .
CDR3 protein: CASRRRGATSYNEQFF
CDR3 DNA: TGTGCCAGCAGACGACGCGGGGCGACCTCCTACAATGAGCAGTTCTTC

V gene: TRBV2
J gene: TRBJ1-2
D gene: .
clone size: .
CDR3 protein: CASSEPPGSYTF
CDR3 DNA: TGTGCCAGCAGTGAACCTCCAGGTAGCTACACCTTC

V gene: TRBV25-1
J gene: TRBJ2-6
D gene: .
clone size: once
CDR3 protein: CASSRQALLSGANVLTF
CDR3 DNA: TGTGCCAGCAGTCGACAGGCCCTTCTGTCTGGGGCCAACGTCCTGACTTTC